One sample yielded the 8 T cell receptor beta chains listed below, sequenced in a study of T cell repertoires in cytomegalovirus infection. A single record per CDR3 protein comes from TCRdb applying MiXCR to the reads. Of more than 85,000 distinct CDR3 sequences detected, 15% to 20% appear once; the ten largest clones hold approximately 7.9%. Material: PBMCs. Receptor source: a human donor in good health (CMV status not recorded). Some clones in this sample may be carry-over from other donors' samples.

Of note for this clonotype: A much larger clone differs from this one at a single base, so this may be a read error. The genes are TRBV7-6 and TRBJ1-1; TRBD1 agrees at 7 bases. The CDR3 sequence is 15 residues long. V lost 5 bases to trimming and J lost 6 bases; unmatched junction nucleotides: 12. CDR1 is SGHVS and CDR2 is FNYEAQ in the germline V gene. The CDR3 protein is CASSPPTGKDAEAFF. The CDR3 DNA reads TGTGCCAGCAGCCCGCCGACAGGGAAGGACGCTGAAGCTTTCTTT.

Here the CDR3 DNA reads TGTGCCAGCAGCTTGGGACAGATCGGCACAGATACGCAGTATTTT. Its protein is CASSLGQIGTDTQYF. The rearrangement links TRBV2 to TRBJ2-3, with 7 bases fitting TRBD1. CDR3 length: 15 amino acids. V lost 6 bases to trimming and J lost 1 base; unmatched junction nucleotides: 7. Germline assignment: CDR1 SNHLY and CDR2 FYNNEI.

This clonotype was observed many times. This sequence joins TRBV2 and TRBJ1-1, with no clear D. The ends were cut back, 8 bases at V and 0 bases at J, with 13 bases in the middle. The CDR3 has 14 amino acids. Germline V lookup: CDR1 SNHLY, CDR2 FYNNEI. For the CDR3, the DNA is TGTGCCAGCGGACCACAGCGCATGAACACTGAAGCTTTCTTT. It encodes CASGPQRMNTEAFF.

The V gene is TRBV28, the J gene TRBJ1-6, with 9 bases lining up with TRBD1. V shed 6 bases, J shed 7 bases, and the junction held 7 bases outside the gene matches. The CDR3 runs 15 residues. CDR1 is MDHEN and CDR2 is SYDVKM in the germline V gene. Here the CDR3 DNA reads TGTGCCAGCAGGGGGGGACAGGGTCCGAATTCACCCCTCCACTTT. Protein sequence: CASRGGQGPNSPLHF. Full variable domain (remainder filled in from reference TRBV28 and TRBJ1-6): DVKVTQSSRYLVKRTGEKVFLECVQDMDHENMFWYRQDPGLGLRLIYFSYDVKMKEKGDIPEGYSVSREKKERFSLILESASTNQTSMYLCASRGGQGPNSPLHFGNGTRLTVT.

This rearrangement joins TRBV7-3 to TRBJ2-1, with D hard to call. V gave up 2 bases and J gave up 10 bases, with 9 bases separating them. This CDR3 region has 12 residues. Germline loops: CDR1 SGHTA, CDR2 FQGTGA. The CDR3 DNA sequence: TGTGCCAGCAGCTTAGGGCTAGGGGAGCAGTTCTTC. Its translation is CASSLGLGEQFF.

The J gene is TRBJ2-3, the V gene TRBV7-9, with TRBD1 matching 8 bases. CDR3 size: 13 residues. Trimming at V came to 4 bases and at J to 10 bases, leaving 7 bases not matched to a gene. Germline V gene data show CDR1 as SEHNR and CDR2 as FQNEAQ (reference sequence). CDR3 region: CASSSSTGDAQYF. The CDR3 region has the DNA TGTGCCAGCAGCTCTTCGACAGGGGATGCGCAGTATTTT.

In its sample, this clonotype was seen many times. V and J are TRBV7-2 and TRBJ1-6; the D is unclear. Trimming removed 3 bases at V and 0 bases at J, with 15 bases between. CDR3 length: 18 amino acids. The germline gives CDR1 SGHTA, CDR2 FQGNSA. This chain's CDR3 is CASSLRGPANSYNSPLHF. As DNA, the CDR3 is TGTGCCAGCAGCTTGAGAGGGCCCGCTAACTCCTATAATTCACCCCTCCACTTT. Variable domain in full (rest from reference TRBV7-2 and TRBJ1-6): GAGVSQSPSNKVTEKGKDVELRCDPISGHTALYWYRQSLGQGLEFLIYFQGNSAPDKSGLPSDRFSAERTGGSVSTLTIQRTQQEDSAVYLCASSLRGPANSYNSPLHFGNGTRLTVT.

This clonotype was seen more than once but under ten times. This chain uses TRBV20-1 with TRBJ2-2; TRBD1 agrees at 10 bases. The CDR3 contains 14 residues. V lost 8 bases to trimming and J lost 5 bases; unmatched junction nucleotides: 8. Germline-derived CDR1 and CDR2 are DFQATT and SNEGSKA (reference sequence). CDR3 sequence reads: CSLDRGRNTGELFF. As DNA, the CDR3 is TGCAGTCTAGACAGGGGGCGCAATACCGGGGAGCTGTTTTTT.